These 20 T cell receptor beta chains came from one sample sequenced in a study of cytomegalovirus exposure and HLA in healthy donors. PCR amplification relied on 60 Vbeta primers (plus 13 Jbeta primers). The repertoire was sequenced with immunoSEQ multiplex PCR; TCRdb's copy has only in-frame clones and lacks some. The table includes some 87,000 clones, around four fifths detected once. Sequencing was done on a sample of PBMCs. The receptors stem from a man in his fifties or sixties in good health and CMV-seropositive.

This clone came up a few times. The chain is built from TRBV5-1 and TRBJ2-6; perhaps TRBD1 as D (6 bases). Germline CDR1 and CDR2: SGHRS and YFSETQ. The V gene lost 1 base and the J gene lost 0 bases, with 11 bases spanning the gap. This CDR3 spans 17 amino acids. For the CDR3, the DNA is TGCGCCAGCAGCTTGATGGGACAAAGCTCTGGGGCCAACGTCCTGACTTTC. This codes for CASSLMGQSSGANVLTF.

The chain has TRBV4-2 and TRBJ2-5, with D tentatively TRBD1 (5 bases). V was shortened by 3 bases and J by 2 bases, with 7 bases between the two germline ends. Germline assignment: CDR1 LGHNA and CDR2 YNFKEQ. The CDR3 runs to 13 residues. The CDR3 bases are TGTGCCAGCAGCCAGACAGCGCAAGAGACCCAGTACTTC. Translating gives CASSQTAQETQYF.

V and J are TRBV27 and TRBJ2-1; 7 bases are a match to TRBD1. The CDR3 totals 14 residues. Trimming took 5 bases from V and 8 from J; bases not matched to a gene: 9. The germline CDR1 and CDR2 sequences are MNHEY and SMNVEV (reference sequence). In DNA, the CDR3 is TGTGCCAGCAGTCCGGGACAGAGTTGGGATGAGCAGTTCTTC. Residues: CASSPGQSWDEQFF.

The CDR3 DNA sequence: TGTGCCAGCAGCGAGACAGGGGGTGAAGGCAGGCCGTACAATGAGCAGTTCTTC. Protein: CASSETGGEGRPYNEQFF. This chain links TRBV9 with TRBJ2-1, with 9 bases aligning to TRBD1. The V and J ends lost 3 bases and 4 bases, in that order; junction bases with no gene match: 14. Looked up from germline, CDR1 is SGDLS and CDR2 is YYNGEE. The length of the CDR3 is 18 residues.

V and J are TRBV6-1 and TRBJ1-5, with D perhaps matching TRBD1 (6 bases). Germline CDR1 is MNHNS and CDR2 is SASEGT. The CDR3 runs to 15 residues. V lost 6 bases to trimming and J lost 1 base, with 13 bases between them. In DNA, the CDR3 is TGTGCCAGCAGCTTCCTACAGGGAAGCAATCAGCCCCAGCATTTT. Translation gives CASSFLQGSNQPQHF.

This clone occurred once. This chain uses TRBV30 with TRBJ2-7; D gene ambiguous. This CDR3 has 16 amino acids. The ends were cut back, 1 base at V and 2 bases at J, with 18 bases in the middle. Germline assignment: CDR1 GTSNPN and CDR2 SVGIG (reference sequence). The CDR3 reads CAWSDPRRYLTYEQYF. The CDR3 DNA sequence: TGTGCCTGGAGTGACCCCCGGCGGTACCTTACCTACGAGCAGTACTTC.

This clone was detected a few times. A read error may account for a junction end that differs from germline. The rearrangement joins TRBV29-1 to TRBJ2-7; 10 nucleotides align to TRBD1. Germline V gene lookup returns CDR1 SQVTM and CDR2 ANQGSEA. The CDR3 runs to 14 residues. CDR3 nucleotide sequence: TGCAGCGCTGAACCGGGACAGGGGAACTACGAGCAGTACTTC. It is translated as CSAEPGQGNYEQYF.

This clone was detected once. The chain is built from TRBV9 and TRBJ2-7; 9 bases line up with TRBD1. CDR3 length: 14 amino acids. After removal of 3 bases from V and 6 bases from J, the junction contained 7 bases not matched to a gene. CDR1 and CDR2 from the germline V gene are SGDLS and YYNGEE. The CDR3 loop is CASSEPGQGSEQYF. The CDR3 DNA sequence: TGTGCCAGCAGCGAACCGGGACAGGGTAGCGAGCAGTACTTC. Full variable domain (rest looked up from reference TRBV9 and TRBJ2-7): DSGVTQTPKHLITATGQRVTLRCSPRSGDLSVYWYQQSLDQGLQFLIQYYNGEERAKGNILERFSAQQFPDLHSELNLSSLELGDSALYFCASSEPGQGSEQYFGPGTRLTVT.

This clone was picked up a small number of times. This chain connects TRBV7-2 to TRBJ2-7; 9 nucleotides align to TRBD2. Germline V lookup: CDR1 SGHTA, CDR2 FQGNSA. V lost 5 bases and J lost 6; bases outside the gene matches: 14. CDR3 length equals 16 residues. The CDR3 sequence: CASSAAGSGGSVEQYF. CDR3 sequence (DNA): TGTGCCAGCAGCGCCGCAGGGAGCGGGGGGTCCGTCGAGCAGTACTTC.

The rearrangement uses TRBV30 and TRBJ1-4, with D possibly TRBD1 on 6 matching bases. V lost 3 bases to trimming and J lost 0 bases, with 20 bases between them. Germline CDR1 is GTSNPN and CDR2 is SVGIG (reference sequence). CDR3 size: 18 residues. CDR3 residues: CAWSFDAGALSTNEKLFF. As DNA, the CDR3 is TGTGCCTGGAGCTTCGACGCGGGGGCTCTCTCAACTAATGAAAAACTGTTTTTT.

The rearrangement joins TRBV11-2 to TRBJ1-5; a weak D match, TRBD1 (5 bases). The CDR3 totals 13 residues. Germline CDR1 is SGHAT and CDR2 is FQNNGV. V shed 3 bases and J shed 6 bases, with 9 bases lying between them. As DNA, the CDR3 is TGTGCCAGCAGCTTTCAGGGTAGTCAGCCCCAGCATTTT. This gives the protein CASSFQGSQPQHF.

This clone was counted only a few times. CDR3 DNA: TGTGCCATCAGTGAGTCGATGGGTAGCGGGGATAACAATGAGCAGTTCTTC. This encodes CAISESMGSGDNNEQFF. V and J are TRBV10-3 and TRBJ2-1, with 8 bases identical to TRBD2. Germline CDR1 and CDR2: ENHRY and SYGVKD. V lost 0 bases, J lost 5 bases, and 9 bases stayed unmatched. This CDR3 contains 17 residues.

In nucleotides, the CDR3 is TGTGCCAGCAGCCAGGACAGGGGGCGTGAAAAACTGTTTTTT. Translating it yields CASSQDRGREKLFF. The chain carries TRBV7-2 and TRBJ1-4, with 11 bases lining up with TRBD1. Germline-derived CDR1 and CDR2 are SGHTA and FQGNSA. The CDR3 sequence is 14 residues long. V lost 5 bases, J lost 7 bases, and 3 bases stayed unmatched.

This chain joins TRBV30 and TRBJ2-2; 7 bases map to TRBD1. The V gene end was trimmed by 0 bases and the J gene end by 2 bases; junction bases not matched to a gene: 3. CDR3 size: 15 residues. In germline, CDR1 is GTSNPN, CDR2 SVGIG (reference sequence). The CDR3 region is CAWSVDRDNTGELFF. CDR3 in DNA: TGTGCCTGGAGTGTCGACAGGGACAACACCGGGGAGCTGTTTTTT. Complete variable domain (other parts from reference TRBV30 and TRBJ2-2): SQTIHQWPATLVQPVGSPLSLECTVEGTSNPNLYWYRQAAGRGLQLLFYSVGIGQISSEVPQNLSASRPQDRQFILSSKKLLLSDSGFYLCAWSVDRDNTGELFFGEGSRLTVL.

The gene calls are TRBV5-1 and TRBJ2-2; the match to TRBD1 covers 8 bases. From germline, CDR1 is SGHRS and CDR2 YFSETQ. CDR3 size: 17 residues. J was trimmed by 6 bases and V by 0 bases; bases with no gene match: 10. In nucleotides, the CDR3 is TGCGCCAGCAGCTTGGCTTCAGGGGGCGCGATGCCCGGGGAGCTGTTTTTT. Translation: CASSLASGGAMPGELFF.

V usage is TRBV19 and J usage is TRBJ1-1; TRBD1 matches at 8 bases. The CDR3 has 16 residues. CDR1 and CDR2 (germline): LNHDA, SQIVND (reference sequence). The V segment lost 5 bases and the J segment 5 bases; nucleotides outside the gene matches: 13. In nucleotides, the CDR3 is TGTGCCAGTAGTGGGATGCCAGGGGGCTTTAGTACTGAAGCTTTCTTT. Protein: CASSGMPGGFSTEAFF.

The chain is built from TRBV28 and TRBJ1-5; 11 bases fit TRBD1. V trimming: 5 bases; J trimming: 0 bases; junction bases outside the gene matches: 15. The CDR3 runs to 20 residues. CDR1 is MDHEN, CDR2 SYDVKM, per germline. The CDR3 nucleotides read TGTGCCAGCAGTAAGCCAGGAACCGGGACAGGGGGTAATAGCAATCAGCCCCAGCATTTT. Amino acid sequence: CASSKPGTGTGGNSNQPQHF.

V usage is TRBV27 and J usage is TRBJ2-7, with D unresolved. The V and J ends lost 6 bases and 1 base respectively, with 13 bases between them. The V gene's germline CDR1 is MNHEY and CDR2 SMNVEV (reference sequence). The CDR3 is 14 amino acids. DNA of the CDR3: TGTGCCAGCAGCCCTTTGGAGTTTTCCTACGAGCAGTACTTC. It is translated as CASSPLEFSYEQYF.

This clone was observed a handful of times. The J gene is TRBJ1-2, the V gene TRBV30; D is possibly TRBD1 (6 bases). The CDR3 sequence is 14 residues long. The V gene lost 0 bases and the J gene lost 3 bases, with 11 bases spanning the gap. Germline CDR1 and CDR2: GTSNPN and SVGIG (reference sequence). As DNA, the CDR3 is TGTGCCTGGAGTGTACAGTCAGGGGACTATGGCTACACCTTC. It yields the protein CAWSVQSGDYGYTF.

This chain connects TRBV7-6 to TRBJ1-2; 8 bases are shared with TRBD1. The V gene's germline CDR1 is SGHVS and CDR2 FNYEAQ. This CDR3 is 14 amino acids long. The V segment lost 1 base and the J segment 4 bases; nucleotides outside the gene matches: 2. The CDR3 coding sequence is TGTGCCAGCAGCTTAGGGCAGGGGGCCTATGGCTACACCTTC. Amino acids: CASSLGQGAYGYTF. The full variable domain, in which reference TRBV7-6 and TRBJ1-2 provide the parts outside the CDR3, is GAGVSQSPRYKVTKRGQDVALRCDPISGHVSLYWYRQALGQGPEFLTYFNYEAQQDKSGLPNDRFSAERPEGSISTLTIQRTEQRDSAMYRCASSLGQGAYGYTFGSGTRLTVV.